This note documents a single T cell receptor beta chain sequence. Its antigen is undetermined. Every bit of the isolated RNA underwent reverse transcription, so sequencing read expressed TCRB transcripts. Some clones are missing from TCRdb's copy, which holds only in-frame ones; the method was immunoSEQ multiplex PCR. Here the sample spans 150,000 to 200,000 clones, 50% to 70% being singletons. The J segment lost 5 bases and the V segment lost 3 bases, leaving 2 bases of the junction unmatched. The CDR3 consists of 13 residues. In germline, CDR1 is GTSNPN, CDR2 SVGIG (reference sequence). The sample belongs to a study of beta chain features in type 1 diabetes. Findings and limits, study-wide: In every one of the four CD4+ subsets, TCRB CDR3s were moderately but significantly shorter in Type 1 diabetes patients.

This TCR derives from a man aged 25 to 40 with type 1 diabetes. This chain links TRBV30 with TRBJ2-5; TRBD1 matches 11 bases. The sample consisted of naive CD4+ T cells from blood. CDR3 in DNA: TGTGCCTGGAGCGGACAGGGGGCTGAGACCCAGTACTTC. This codes for CAWSGQGAETQYF.